The TCR beta chain described here comes from a study of blood T cell repertoires in COVID-19. Study background: COVID-19 samples collected from the United States, Italy and Spain covered acute and convalescent phases. The cDNA or gDNA used as material had been derived from T cells, B-cell-depleted T cells, or PBMCs.

Source study methods: Amplifying reference gene primers gave estimates of nucleated cell counts. Assay: immunoSEQ multiplex PCR; the TCRdb copy retains only in-frame clones and omits some. V and J calls and clone size are given by that table; D and trimming were obtained from the DNA. The sample carries 140,000 to 150,000 clones, around 81% recorded once. The CDR3 spans 14 residues. The germline V and J ends were trimmed by 1 base and 6 bases, with 10 bases remaining between them. Germline V gene lookup returns CDR1 MDHEN and CDR2 SYDVKM. This receptor was identified in a human donor in a cohort sampled during active COVID-19. The sequenced sample was peripheral blood. The chain joins TRBV28 to TRBJ1-5; D gene ambiguous. DNA for the CDR3: TGTGCCAGCAGTTTATTATCGCGGTCTCAGCCCCAGCATTTT. This gives the protein CASSLLSRSQPQHF.